The 30 T cell receptor beta chains presented below share a single source sample, sequenced in a study of T cell responses to AZD1222 COVID-19 vaccine. Libraries were prepared by immunoSEQ multiplex PCR; TCRdb keeps only in-frame clonotypes and omits some of them. The sample consists of about 150,000 clones, around 90% of them appearing once. Sequenced material: peripheral blood, taken on day 0 of AZD1222 vaccination. The receptors were gathered from an adult in good health.

V gene TRBV9 combines with J gene TRBJ2-5, with D possibly being TRBD1 (6 bases). Looked up from germline, CDR1 is SGDLS and CDR2 is YYNGEE. The CDR3 contains 14 residues. Trimming removed 4 bases at V and 4 bases at J, with 14 bases between. This CDR3 reads CASSKQGRRETQYF. CDR3 coding DNA: TGTGCCAGCAGCAAACAGGGACGTCGAGAGACCCAGTACTTC.

The chain carries TRBV5-4 and TRBJ1-2, with D unclear. Germline-derived CDR1 and CDR2 are SGHNT and YYREEE (reference sequence). CDR3 length: 12 residues. Trimming pared 0 bases from V and 7 bases from J, leaving 7 bases between. CDR3 bases: TGTGCCAGCAGCTTGGATCGGTCTGGCTACACCTTC. Amino acids: CASSLDRSGYTF.

The genes are TRBV27 and TRBJ2-4, with 8 bases identical to TRBD2. The germline CDR1 and CDR2 sequences are MNHEY and SMNVEV (reference sequence). Germline trimming cut 6 bases from V and 0 bases from J; bases unmatched to any gene: 7. The CDR3 is made up of 16 amino acids. CDR3 coding DNA: TGTGCCAGCAGGCGAACTAGCGGTCTAGCCAAAAACATTCAGTACTTC. Protein sequence: CASRRTSGLAKNIQYF.

A single count supports this clone. The V gene is TRBV4-2, the J gene TRBJ2-2; 9 bases are shared with TRBD1. CDR3 length: 15 amino acids. Losses at the gene ends were 2 bases for V and 7 bases for J; bases not matched to a gene: 5. The germline V gene has CDR1 LGHNA and CDR2 YNFKEQ. CDR3 coding DNA: TGTGCCAGCAGCCAATGGGACAGGGACGACGGGGAGCTGTTTTTT. As protein: CASSQWDRDDGELFF.

This chain joins TRBV5-4 and TRBJ2-1, with 7 bases that match TRBD2. The CDR3 is 15 amino acids. Germline V gene sequence: CDR1 SGHNT, CDR2 YYREEE (reference sequence). The V segment lost 4 bases and the J segment 6 bases; nucleotides outside the gene matches: 10. The CDR3: CASSRGTNLGNEQFF. The CDR3 region has the DNA TGTGCCAGCAGCCGCGGGACTAACCTTGGCAATGAGCAGTTCTTC.

J is TRBJ2-1 and V is TRBV7-3, with TRBD2 as a possible D gene (5 bases). This CDR3 is built from 16 residues. Trimming pared 4 bases from V and 9 bases from J, leaving 22 bases between. Germline CDR1 and CDR2: SGHTA and FQGTGA. CDR3 amino acids: CASSSLDGGRRSEQFF. The CDR3, as DNA: TGTGCCAGCAGCTCCCTAGATGGAGGTCGCCGCAGTGAGCAGTTCTTC.

The chain uses TRBV2 and TRBJ1-4; possibly TRBD1 for D (5 bases). This CDR3 is built from 13 residues. Per the germline V gene, CDR1 is SNHLY and CDR2 is FYNNEI. V lost 8 bases to trimming and J lost 10 bases, with 17 bases between them. The CDR3 is CASVVQGWGKLFF. The CDR3 region has the DNA TGTGCCAGCGTAGTGCAGGGTTGGGGAAAACTGTTTTTT.

The chain couples TRBV5-1 to TRBJ2-3; TRBD2 matches at 11 bases. With V trimmed by 3 bases and J by 3 bases, 9 bases remained unmatched. This CDR3 has 17 residues. CDR1 is SGHRS, CDR2 YFSETQ, per germline. CDR3 sequence reads: CASSSGLAGTQTDTQYF. The CDR3 bases are TGCGCCAGCAGCTCAGGACTAGCGGGCACACAAACAGATACGCAGTATTTT.

The CDR3 bases are TGTGCCATCAGTGAGTCGAGGGCTCAGAATCAGCCCCAGCATTTT. Its protein is CAISESRAQNQPQHF. The chain uses TRBV10-3 and TRBJ1-5; D is uncertain. CDR1 and CDR2 from the germline V gene are ENHRY and SYGVKD. The CDR3 spans 15 residues. The V end lost 0 bases, the J end lost 4 bases, and 10 bases lay between the germline ends.

The V call is TRBV6-5, the J call TRBJ2-5; no clear D. Trimming took off 4 bases at V and 7 bases at J, with 7 bases between the two ends. CDR3 length equals 11 residues. Germline CDR1 MNHEY, CDR2 SVGAGI. This CDR3 is CASSSFGTQYF. The CDR3 DNA follows: TGTGCCAGCAGTTCCTTCGGGACCCAGTACTTC.

Turning to this clone: The junction and the germline gene differ at one end; a read error may be behind it. This rearrangement joins TRBV16 to TRBJ2-1, with 7 bases aligning to TRBD1. The length of the CDR3 is 12 residues. The germline V gene encodes CDR1 KGHSY and CDR2 FQNENV. The CDR3 DNA sequence: TGTGCCAGCAGCCAATTTGAGGTAGGGGGCGTCTTC. It yields the protein CASSQFEVGGVF.

The chain joins TRBV5-5 to TRBJ1-3; D is perhaps TRBD1 (6 bases). From germline, CDR1 is SGHKS and CDR2 YYEKEE (reference sequence). The germline V and J ends were trimmed by 0 bases and 7 bases, with 17 bases remaining between them. The CDR3 totals 16 residues. The CDR3 coding sequence is TGTGCCAGCAGCTTGGGTCTCCAGGGGAGAAGTAACACCATATATTTT. Translating it yields CASSLGLQGRSNTIYF.

The chain joins TRBV7-9 to TRBJ1-1; D gene uncertain. This CDR3 spans 11 amino acids. Trimming cost V 0 bases and J 11 bases, with 7 bases left between them. CDR1 and CDR2 (germline): SEHNR, FQNEAQ (reference sequence). The CDR3 loop reads CASSLATSAFF. CDR3 DNA sequence: TGTGCCAGCAGCTTAGCGACATCTGCTTTCTTT.

The chain combines TRBV6-5 with TRBJ1-1; maybe TRBD1 (5 bases). Deletions cut 1 base from V and 4 bases from J, with 7 bases between. This CDR3 comprises 13 residues. In germline, CDR1 is MNHEY, CDR2 SVGAGI. The CDR3 region is CASSYLGPTEAFF. The CDR3, as DNA: TGTGCCAGCAGTTACTTGGGGCCCACTGAAGCTTTCTTT.

The rearrangement links TRBV9 to TRBJ1-1; D gene unclear. Deletions cut 4 bases from V and 0 bases from J, with 13 bases between. The CDR3 is 15 residues long. Germline loops: CDR1 SGDLS, CDR2 YYNGEE. DNA for the CDR3: TGTGCCAGCAGCCCATACCTCCCCATGAACACTGAAGCTTTCTTT. Encoded protein: CASSPYLPMNTEAFF.

V usage is TRBV4-3 and J usage is TRBJ1-4; the D gene is possibly TRBD1 (5 bases). This CDR3 has 15 amino acids. Per germline, CDR1 LGHNA and CDR2 YSLEER. Trimming cost V 0 bases and J 8 bases, with 13 bases left between them. The CDR3: CASSQEVGKGEKLFF. CDR3 DNA: TGCGCCAGCAGCCAAGAAGTAGGGAAGGGGGAAAAACTGTTTTTT.

The chain couples TRBV15 to TRBJ1-4; D is possibly TRBD1 (5 bases). V lost 1 base, J lost 4 bases, and 10 bases lay in between. Germline CDR1 and CDR2: LNHNV and YYDKDF (reference sequence). The CDR3 has 15 residues. The CDR3 nucleotides are TGTGCCACCAGCAGAGCGAGGGGTGATAATGAAAAACTGTTTTTT. It encodes CATSRARGDNEKLFF.

The chain is built from TRBV5-4 and TRBJ2-5; D gene unclear. V was trimmed by 1 base and J by 2 bases, leaving 9 bases between them. Germline V lookup: CDR1 SGHNT, CDR2 YYREEE (reference sequence). This CDR3 is built from 14 residues. CDR3 region: CASSLYQDQETQYF. DNA of the CDR3: TGTGCCAGCAGCTTGTACCAGGATCAAGAGACCCAGTACTTC.

This clone was detected only once. This chain uses TRBV28 with TRBJ1-6; a weak D match, TRBD1 (5 bases). The CDR3 totals 17 residues. Germline CDR1 is MDHEN and CDR2 is SYDVKM. The V end lost 9 bases, the J end lost 0 bases, and 18 bases lay between the germline ends. The CDR3 protein is CASLPGDPSSYNSPLHF. As DNA, the CDR3 is TGTGCCAGTCTCCCGGGGGACCCAAGCTCCTATAATTCACCCCTCCACTTT.

V and J are TRBV7-2 and TRBJ2-5, with unresolved D. Germline V gene data show CDR1 as SGHTA and CDR2 as FQGNSA. The CDR3 loop spans 16 amino acids. The germline V and J ends were trimmed by 2 bases and 2 bases, with 15 bases remaining between them. In nucleotides, the CDR3 is TGTGCCAGCAGCTTAAAGTTATCAAGGCAGCAAGAGACCCAGTACTTC. It translates to CASSLKLSRQQETQYF. The full variable domain, completed using reference TRBV7-2 and TRBJ2-5, is GAGVSQSPSNKVTEKGKDVELRCDPISGHTALYWYRQSLGQGLEFLIYFQGNSAPDKSGLPSDRFSAERTGGSVSTLTIQRTQQEDSAVYLCASSLKLSRQQETQYFGPGTRLLVL.

The chain carries TRBV19 and TRBJ1-5, with D perhaps matching TRBD1 (5 bases). The CDR3 is made up of 14 amino acids. CDR1 is LNHDA and CDR2 is SQIVND in the germline V gene (reference sequence). V gave up 3 bases and J gave up 1 base, with 7 bases separating them. CDR3 sequence: CASSMEGSNQPQHF. CDR3 sequence (DNA): TGTGCCAGTAGTATGGAGGGGAGCAATCAGCCCCAGCATTTT.

J is TRBJ2-1 and V is TRBV7-9, with 8 positions matching TRBD2. Germline loops: CDR1 SEHNR, CDR2 FQNEAQ (reference sequence). Unmatched junction bases numbered 17, after V lost 4 bases and J lost 3 bases. The CDR3 contains 19 residues. In nucleotides, the CDR3 is TGTGCCAGCAGCTCGCCCGTTAGGGGCGGGAGGCCTGACTACAATGAGCAGTTCTTC. This gives the protein CASSSPVRGGRPDYNEQFF.

This chain joins TRBV29-1 and TRBJ1-4, with TRBD1 matching over 7 bases. Trimming removed 8 bases from V and 4 bases from J; junction bases left unmatched: 7. Germline lookup yields CDR1 SQVTM and CDR2 ANQGSEA. The CDR3 runs to 13 residues. For the CDR3, the DNA is TGCAGCATCACCGGGACAGATAATGAAAAACTGTTTTTT. Translated: CSITGTDNEKLFF.

The gene calls are TRBV19 and TRBJ2-3, with D perhaps TRBD2 (6 bases). V was clipped by 6 bases and J by 1 base, with 14 bases between them. The V gene's germline CDR1 is LNHDA and CDR2 SQIVND (reference sequence). This CDR3 has 15 residues. CDR3 nucleotides: TGTGCCAGTAGAGGGGACTCTTTCCGCACAGATACGCAGTATTTT. Translation: CASRGDSFRTDTQYF.

This chain joins TRBV20-1 and TRBJ2-3; no firm D call. The germline CDR1 and CDR2 sequences are DFQATT and SNEGSKA (reference sequence). Trimming left V 3 bases short and J 3 bases short, with 19 bases between. This CDR3 is 16 amino acids long. The CDR3 is CSASVLASSWTDTQYF. In DNA form, the CDR3 reads TGCAGTGCTAGTGTTCTGGCGAGTAGCTGGACAGATACGCAGTATTTT.

The chain carries TRBV5-1 and TRBJ2-1, with 7 nucleotides matching TRBD2. The CDR3 runs 16 residues. The germline gives CDR1 SGHRS, CDR2 YFSETQ. The junction had 11 bases not matched to a gene; V was cut back by 3 bases and J by 5 bases. This CDR3 is CASSYTLADSDNEQFF. CDR3 in DNA: TGCGCCAGCAGCTACACCCTAGCGGATTCCGACAATGAGCAGTTCTTC.

This rearrangement joins TRBV9 to TRBJ1-2, with 7 bases identical to TRBD1. Trimming cost V 3 bases and J 0 bases; bases outside gene matches: 11. The CDR3 is 17 amino acids. Germline CDR1 is SGDLS and CDR2 is YYNGEE. CDR3 region: CASSASTGTETNYGYTF. The CDR3 DNA is TGTGCCAGCAGCGCCTCTACCGGGACAGAAACTAACTATGGCTACACCTTC.

The J gene is TRBJ1-2, the V gene TRBV12-3 or TRBV12-4, with D possibly being TRBD1 (6 bases). The CDR3 sequence is 13 residues long. V lost 7 bases and J lost 8, with 17 bases in between. The CDR3: CASTNTGLGGYTF. The CDR3 DNA reads as TGTGCCAGCACCAATACAGGGTTGGGCGGCTACACCTTC.

The chain uses TRBV5-4 and TRBJ1-1; TRBD1 aligns across 7 bases. V was pared by 9 bases and J by 1 base, with 3 bases of the junction left unmatched. This CDR3 spans 12 amino acids. Germline lookup yields CDR1 SGHNT and CDR2 YYREEE (reference sequence). CDR3 in amino acids: CATRDRNTEAFF. The CDR3 DNA reads TGTGCCACCAGGGACAGGAACACTGAAGCTTTCTTT.

A single count supports this clone. The gene calls are TRBV4-3 and TRBJ2-5, with 10 positions matching TRBD2. CDR3 length: 15 amino acids. Trimming cost V 2 bases and J 5 bases; bases outside gene matches: 5. Germline CDR1 LGHNA, CDR2 YSLEER. CDR3 in amino acids: CASSQQGTSAETQYF. CDR3 bases: TGCGCCAGCAGCCAACAGGGGACTAGCGCGGAGACCCAGTACTTC.